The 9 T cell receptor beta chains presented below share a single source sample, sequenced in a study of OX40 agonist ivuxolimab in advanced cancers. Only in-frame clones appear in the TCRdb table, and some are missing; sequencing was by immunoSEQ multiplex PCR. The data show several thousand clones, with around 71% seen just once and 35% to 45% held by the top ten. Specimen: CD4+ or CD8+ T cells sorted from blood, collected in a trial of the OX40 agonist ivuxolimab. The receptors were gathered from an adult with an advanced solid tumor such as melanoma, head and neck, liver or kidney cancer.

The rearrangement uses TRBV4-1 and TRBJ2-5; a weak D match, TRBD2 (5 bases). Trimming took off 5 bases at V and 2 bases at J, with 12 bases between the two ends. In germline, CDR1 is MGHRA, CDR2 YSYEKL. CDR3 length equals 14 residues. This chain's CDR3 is CASSSASLQETQYF. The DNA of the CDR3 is TGCGCCAGCAGCTCAGCTAGCCTTCAAGAGACCCAGTACTTC.

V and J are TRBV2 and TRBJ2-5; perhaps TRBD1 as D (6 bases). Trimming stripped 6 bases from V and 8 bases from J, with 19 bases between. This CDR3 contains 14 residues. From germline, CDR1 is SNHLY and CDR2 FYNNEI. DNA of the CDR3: TGTGCCAGCAGCCCCGGACAGTTTGATGAAACCCAGTACTTC. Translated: CASSPGQFDETQYF.

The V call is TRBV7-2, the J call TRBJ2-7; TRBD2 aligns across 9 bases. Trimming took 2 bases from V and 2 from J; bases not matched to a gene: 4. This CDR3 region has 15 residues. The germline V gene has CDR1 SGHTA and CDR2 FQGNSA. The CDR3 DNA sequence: TGTGCCAGCAGCTTATTCCTAGCGGGAACCTACGAGCAGTACTTC. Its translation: CASSLFLAGTYEQYF.

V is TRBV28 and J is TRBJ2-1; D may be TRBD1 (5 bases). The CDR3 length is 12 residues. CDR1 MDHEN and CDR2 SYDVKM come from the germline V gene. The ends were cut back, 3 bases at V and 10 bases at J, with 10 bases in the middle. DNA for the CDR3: TGTGCCAGCAGTTTTGGACATAGCGAGCAGTTCTTC. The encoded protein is CASSFGHSEQFF.

CDR3 DNA sequence: TGTGCCAGCAGTTCGAGGTCTTACGACTACGAGCAGTACTTC. Amino acid sequence: CASSSRSYDYEQYF. This sequence joins TRBV28 and TRBJ2-5; unclear D gene. The closer fit of TRBJ2-7 to the DNA end suggests the J call may be wrong. The germline V gene encodes CDR1 MDHEN and CDR2 SYDVKM. CDR3 length equals 14 residues.

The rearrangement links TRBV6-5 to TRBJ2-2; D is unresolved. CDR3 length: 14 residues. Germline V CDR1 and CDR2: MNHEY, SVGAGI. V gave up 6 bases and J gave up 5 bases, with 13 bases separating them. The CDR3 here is CASSLTFLTGELFF. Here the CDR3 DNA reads TGTGCCAGCAGCCTTACGTTTCTAACCGGGGAGCTGTTTTTT.

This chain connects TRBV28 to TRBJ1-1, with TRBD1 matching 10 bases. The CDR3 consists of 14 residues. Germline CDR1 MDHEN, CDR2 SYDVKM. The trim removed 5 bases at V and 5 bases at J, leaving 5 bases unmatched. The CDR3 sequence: CASSPTGGATEAFF. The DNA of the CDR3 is TGTGCCAGCAGTCCGACAGGGGGCGCAACTGAAGCTTTCTTT.

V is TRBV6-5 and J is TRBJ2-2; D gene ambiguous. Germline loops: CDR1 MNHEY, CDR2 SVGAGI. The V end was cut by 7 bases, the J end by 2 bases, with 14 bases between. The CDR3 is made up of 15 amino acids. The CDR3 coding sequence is TGTGCCAGCATCCCGCTGGGGTCCAACACCGGGGAGCTGTTTTTT. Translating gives CASIPLGSNTGELFF.

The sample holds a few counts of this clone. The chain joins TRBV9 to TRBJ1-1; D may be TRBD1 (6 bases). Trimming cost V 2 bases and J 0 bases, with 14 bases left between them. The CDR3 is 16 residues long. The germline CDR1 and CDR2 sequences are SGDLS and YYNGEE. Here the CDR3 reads CASSVQTGQMNTEAFF. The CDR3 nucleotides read TGTGCCAGCAGCGTCCAAACCGGACAGATGAACACTGAAGCTTTCTTT.